The 7 T cell receptor beta chains given below trace back to one sample, sequenced in a study of cytomegalovirus exposure and HLA in healthy donors. In the PCR, 60 Vbeta and 13 Jbeta primers were used. Here immunoSEQ multiplex PCR was the method, and the copy in TCRdb shows in-frame clones only, minus some. The sample has roughly 69,000 clones, more than 75% seen once; the top ten hold over 2.5%. The sequencing sample was made of PBMCs. The receptors were gathered from a man aged 18 to 29 in good health and CMV-seronegative.

The gene calls are TRBV6-4 and TRBJ2-5, with 7 bases identical to TRBD2. Germline loops: CDR1 MRHNA, CDR2 SNTAGT. The CDR3 has 12 amino acids. The CDR3 region is CVGERGKETQYF. The CDR3 coding sequence is TGTGTGGGCGAGCGGGGAAAAGAGACCCAGTACTTC.

The J gene is TRBJ2-3, the V gene TRBV19; 13 positions match TRBD2. This CDR3 contains 15 residues. V shed 6 bases, J shed 5 bases, and the junction held 5 bases outside the gene matches. The germline gives CDR1 LNHDA, CDR2 SQIVND (reference sequence). CDR3 in DNA: TGTGCCAGTAGCCGACTAGCGGGGGGAGGAGATACGCAGTATTTT. Amino acid sequence: CASSRLAGGGDTQYF. Based on the CDR3 plus reference TRBV19 and TRBJ2-3, the full variable domain is DGGITQSPKYLFRKEGQNVTLSCEQNLNHDAMYWYRQDPGQGLRLIYYSQIVNDFQKGDIAEGYSVSREKKESFPLTVTSAQKNPTAFYLCASSRLAGGGDTQYFGPGTRLTVL.

The chain has TRBV5-6 and TRBJ1-2; TRBD1 matches 8 bases. With V trimmed by 7 bases and J by 7 bases, 12 bases remained unmatched. Looked up from germline, CDR1 is SGHDT and CDR2 is YYEEEE. This CDR3 has 14 amino acids. DNA of the CDR3: TGTGCCAGCTTTGCTGGACAGGGTGTTTTTGGCTACACCTTC. Residues: CASFAGQGVFGYTF.

The CDR3 DNA reads TGTGCCAGTAGTATTTACGCAGGGAACACTGAAGCTTTCTTT. Translated: CASSIYAGNTEAFF. The genes are TRBV19 and TRBJ1-1, with D unresolved. With 3 bases removed from V and 1 base from J, the gap between germline ends came to 9 bases. The CDR3 contains 14 residues. Looked up from germline, CDR1 is LNHDA and CDR2 is SQIVND (reference sequence). Using reference TRBV19 and TRBJ1-1 for the parts outside the CDR3, the full variable domain is DGGITQSPKYLFRKEGQNVTLSCEQNLNHDAMYWYRQDPGQGLRLIYYSQIVNDFQKGDIAEGYSVSREKKESFPLTVTSAQKNPTAFYLCASSIYAGNTEAFFGQGTRLTVV.

The gene calls are TRBV5-1 and TRBJ1-1, with 8 bases that match TRBD1. CDR3 length equals 14 residues. Germline V gene lookup returns CDR1 SGHRS and CDR2 YFSETQ. The trim removed 5 bases at V and 6 bases at J, leaving 9 bases unmatched. CDR3: CASSLGQGHPEAFF. The CDR3 bases are TGCGCCAGCAGTTTAGGACAGGGCCATCCTGAAGCTTTCTTT.

The genes are TRBV27 and TRBJ2-1; 9 nucleotides match TRBD2. Trimming removed 3 bases from V and 6 bases from J; junction bases left unmatched: 12. The CDR3 has 17 amino acids. The germline V gene has CDR1 MNHEY and CDR2 SMNVEV (reference sequence). CDR3 residues: CASSFPPGTSRSNEQFF. The DNA for the CDR3 is TGTGCCAGCAGTTTCCCCCCCGGGACTAGCAGGAGCAATGAGCAGTTCTTC.

This clone has a handful of counts. The chain is built from TRBV5-1 and TRBJ1-5, with D perhaps TRBD1 (5 bases). The CDR3 sequence is 15 residues long. Trimming cost V 0 bases and J 2 bases, with 9 bases left between them. Germline V CDR1 and CDR2: SGHRS, YFSETQ. The CDR3 DNA reads TGCGCCAGCAGCTTGGCAGGGTCGGGCAATCAGCCCCAGCATTTT. Protein: CASSLAGSGNQPQHF.